Following are 20 T cell receptor beta chains from one sample sequenced in a study of early T cells in non-severe SARS-CoV-2 infection. TCRdb reanalysed the 5' RACE reads using MiXCR and keeps one entry per CDR3 protein. In the table there are 45,000 to 70,000 distinct CDR3 sequences, under 7.5% of which are singletons. Sequences were obtained from whole blood. All receptors derive from an adult who was a healthcare worker with PCR-confirmed SARS-CoV-2 infection or an uninfected control (not recorded which).

This clonotype was counted ten times or more. The rearrangement joins TRBV20-1 to TRBJ2-7; possibly TRBD1 or TRBD2 for D (5 bases each). CDR3 length: 14 amino acids. Trimming removed 0 bases at V and 6 bases at J, with 15 bases between. Germline values: CDR1 DFQATT, CDR2 SNEGSKA (reference sequence). DNA for the CDR3: TGCAGTGCTAGAGAGGGACCCAGGAGATCCGAGCAGTACTTC. Its translation: CSAREGPRRSEQYF.

This clonotype was seen many times. The CDR3 bases are TGTGCCAGCAGCCAGGTAGGACAGGGCTCCTACAATGAGCAGTTCTTC. Translation: CASSQVGQGSYNEQFF. The gene calls are TRBV3-1 and TRBJ2-1; TRBD1 matches at 8 bases. V shed 3 bases, J shed 0 bases, and the junction held 4 bases outside the gene matches. Germline V lookup: CDR1 LGHDT, CDR2 YNNKEL (reference sequence). The CDR3 runs 16 residues.

This clonotype was recorded at least ten times. The chain carries TRBV5-1 and TRBJ2-1, with 10 bases that match TRBD2. CDR1 and CDR2 from the germline V gene are SGHRS and YFSETQ. The CDR3 covers 14 residues. The J segment lost 9 bases and the V segment lost 5 bases, leaving 8 bases of the junction unmatched. The DNA of the CDR3 is TGCGCCAGCAGAGTAGCGGGGGGCGTGAGTGAGCAGTTCTTC. Residues: CASRVAGGVSEQFF.

This clonotype was observed at least ten times. The genes are TRBV30 and TRBJ1-2; 7 bases map to TRBD1. CDR1 is GTSNPN, CDR2 SVGIG, per germline (reference sequence). V gave up 3 bases and J gave up 9 bases; unmatched junction bases: 10. The CDR3 consists of 13 residues. In nucleotides, the CDR3 is TGTGCCTGGAGCCCGGGACAGCTTCAGAGCTACACCTTC. Translated, it gives CAWSPGQLQSYTF.

The CDR3: CASSQGGAGEGTYGYTF. In DNA, the CDR3 is TGTGCCAGCAGCCAAGGAGGAGCAGGGGAAGGGACCTATGGCTACACCTTC. J is TRBJ1-2 and V is TRBV14, with D tentatively TRBD1 (6 bases). Trimming shortened V by 1 base and J by 4 bases, and 19 bases separated the two germline ends. Germline CDR1 and CDR2: SGHDN and FVKESK. There are 17 residues in the CDR3.

V gene TRBV7-2 combines with J gene TRBJ1-1; D gene unclear. V was pared by 5 bases and J by 2 bases, with 9 bases between. Looked up from germline, CDR1 is SGHTA and CDR2 is FQGNSA. There are 13 residues in the CDR3. The CDR3 sequence is CASSPRGNTEAFF. DNA of the CDR3: TGTGCCAGCAGCCCCCGGGGTAACACTGAAGCTTTCTTT.

This clonotype was counted ten times or more. The chain links TRBV28 to TRBJ1-2; D call uncertain. V was shortened by 6 bases and J by 6 bases, with 11 bases between the two germline ends. The CDR3 contains 12 residues. Germline V gene data show CDR1 as MDHEN and CDR2 as SYDVKM. This chain's CDR3 is CASRSRLDGYTF. As DNA, the CDR3 is TGTGCCAGCAGGTCTCGTTTAGATGGCTACACCTTC.

V gene TRBV27 combines with J gene TRBJ1-1; no firm D call. The CDR3 runs to 14 residues. Germline CDR1 is MNHEY and CDR2 is SMNVEV (reference sequence). Trimming took off 4 bases at V and 8 bases at J, with 17 bases between the two ends. CDR3 amino acids: CASSSSPRAGEAFF. The CDR3 nucleotides read TGTGCCAGCAGTTCGTCGCCACGGGCGGGAGAAGCTTTCTTT.

As for this clonotype: A much larger clone differs by one base, so this may be a read error. The chain has TRBV5-4 and TRBJ2-1; maybe TRBD2 (5 bases). This CDR3 comprises 15 residues. In germline, CDR1 is SGHNT, CDR2 YYREEE (reference sequence). With 4 bases removed from V and 2 bases from J, the gap between germline ends came to 13 bases. The CDR3 loop reads CASSTPSWTYNEQFF. Written as DNA, the CDR3 is TGTGCCAGCAGCACCCCTAGCTGGACCTACAATGAGCAGTTCTTC.

This clonotype was recorded many times. This chain connects TRBV5-1 to TRBJ1-1, with D possibly matching TRBD1 (5 bases). CDR3 size: 18 residues. Germline V CDR1 and CDR2: SGHRS, YFSETQ. The ends were cut back, 3 bases at V and 1 base at J, with 22 bases in the middle. CDR3 DNA: TGCGCCAGCAGCTCGACGCTCCCGGGACGGCACCCGAACACTGAAGCTTTCTTT. Translated: CASSSTLPGRHPNTEAFF. Looking up the rest from reference TRBV5-1 and TRBJ1-1 gives the full variable domain: KAGVTQTPRYLIKTRGQQVTLSCSPISGHRSVSWYQQTPGQGLQFLFEYFSETQRNKGNFPGRFSGRQFSNSRSEMNVSTLELGDSALYLCASSSTLPGRHPNTEAFFGQGTRLTVV.

The chain employs TRBV21-1 and TRBJ1-6; TRBD1 is the table's D call, not checked against the DNA. TRBV21-1 is classified as a pseudogene. The CDR3 loop spans 18 amino acids. This CDR3 is CASSKVLGGKHRGSPLHF. Here the CDR3 DNA reads TGTGCCAGCAGCAAAGTTCTTGGGGGTAAACATCGGGGTTCACCCCTCCACTTT.

CDR3: CASSPGLAGVKNEQFF. CDR3 sequence (DNA): TGTGCCAGCAGCCCCGGACTAGCGGGGGTTAAGAATGAGCAGTTCTTC. The chain uses TRBV3-1 and TRBJ2-1; 13 positions match TRBD2. Unmatched junction bases numbered 7, after V lost 4 bases and J lost 7 bases. The CDR3 covers 16 residues. Per germline, CDR1 LGHDT and CDR2 YNNKEL (reference sequence).

This clonotype was found many times. This chain joins TRBV20-1 and TRBJ2-2; TRBD2 might be the D (5 bases). The germline gives CDR1 DFQATT, CDR2 SNEGSKA (reference sequence). CDR3 length: 13 residues. The V and J ends lost 0 bases and 3 bases respectively, with 5 bases between them. The CDR3 region is CSARDGDTGELFF. CDR3 DNA: TGCAGTGCTAGAGACGGGGACACCGGGGAGCTGTTTTTT.

This clonotype was counted a few times. The chain uses TRBV9 and TRBJ2-3; 11 nucleotides align to TRBD2. This CDR3 contains 16 residues. V trimming: 4 bases; J trimming: 2 bases; junction bases outside the gene matches: 6. CDR1 is SGDLS and CDR2 is YYNGEE in the germline V gene. Here the CDR3 DNA reads TGTGCCAGCAGCCCCGGGACTAGCGGATCCACAGATACGCAGTATTTT. Its translation is CASSPGTSGSTDTQYF. The full variable domain, in which reference TRBV9 and TRBJ2-3 provide the parts outside the CDR3, is DSGVTQTPKHLITATGQRVTLRCSPRSGDLSVYWYQQSLDQGLQFLIQYYNGEERAKGNILERFSAQQFPDLHSELNLSSLELGDSALYFCASSPGTSGSTDTQYFGPGTRLTVL.

This clonotype came up many times. The chain links TRBV3-1 to TRBJ1-2; D is undetermined. This CDR3 comprises 13 residues. V lost 3 bases, J lost 7 bases, and 12 bases lay in between. Germline lookup yields CDR1 LGHDT and CDR2 YNNKEL (reference sequence). Here the CDR3 DNA reads TGTGCCAGCAGCCAGTCAGTGACGGGTGGCTACACCTTC. Translation: CASSQSVTGGYTF. The full variable domain, in which reference TRBV3-1 and TRBJ1-2 provide the parts outside the CDR3, is DTAVSQTPKYLVTQMGNDKSIKCEQNLGHDTMYWYKQDSKKFLKIMFSYNNKELIINETVPNRFSPKSPDKAHLNLHINSLELGDSAVYFCASSQSVTGGYTFGSGTRLTVV.

The chain combines TRBV11-2 with TRBJ2-1; 9 bases are shared with TRBD2. Trimming cost V 5 bases and J 5 bases; bases outside gene matches: 4. The CDR3 length is 14 residues. Germline V lookup: CDR1 SGHAT, CDR2 FQNNGV. The CDR3 coding sequence is TGTGCCAGCAGCGCGAGCGGGGGGCACAATGAGCAGTTCTTC. This sequence encodes CASSASGGHNEQFF.

This clonotype occurred many times. The chain links TRBV4-3 to TRBJ2-7; D call uncertain. Trimming pared 0 bases from V and 2 bases from J, leaving 17 bases between. The CDR3 consists of 17 residues. Germline V gene sequence: CDR1 LGHNA, CDR2 YSLEER. The DNA for the CDR3 is TGCGCCAGCAGCCAAGATATGGGTCAATACCCCCCCTACGAGCAGTACTTC. Its protein product is CASSQDMGQYPPYEQYF.

This clonotype occurred many times. The rearrangement joins TRBV7-9 to TRBJ1-1, with D uncertain. The V gene's germline CDR1 is SEHNR and CDR2 FQNEAQ (reference sequence). Trimming left V 2 bases short and J 8 bases short, with 6 bases between. This CDR3 comprises 11 residues. DNA for the CDR3: TGTGCCAGCAGCTTAAAAGAAGAAGCTTTCTTT. It codes for CASSLKEEAFF.

This clonotype came up many times. The rearrangement joins TRBV30 to TRBJ1-2, with TRBD1 matching over 9 bases. The CDR3 is 15 amino acids. CDR1 and CDR2 from the germline V gene are GTSNPN and SVGIG (reference sequence). Losses at the gene ends were 0 bases for V and 4 bases for J; bases not matched to a gene: 6. The CDR3, as DNA: TGTGCCTGGAGTGTAGGGGACAGGGTTATCTATGGCTACACCTTC. Its protein product is CAWSVGDRVIYGYTF.

This clonotype was counted many times. This rearrangement joins TRBV23-1 to TRBJ1-5; no definite D call. TRBV23-1 is an open reading frame whose function is uncertain. The CDR3 length is 13 residues. V was pared by 4 bases and J by 4 bases, with 8 bases between. CDR3 amino acids: CASSRSGNQPQHF. In DNA, the CDR3 is TGCGCCAGCAGTCGATCGGGAAATCAGCCCCAGCATTTT.